The entry below describes one TCR beta chain. As yet, its antigen is unknown. This specimen belongs to a study of beta chain features in type 1 diabetes. Study-level information: Age and gender were similar between patients and healthy donors, as were cell yields. General study points: Within each of all four CD4+ subsets, Type 1 diabetes patients had TCRB CDR3s that were moderately but significantly shorter. For patients, the naive, central memory and Treg TCRB repertoires appeared more alike than for healthy donors.

The germline CDR1 and CDR2 sequences are SGHRS and YFSETQ. CDR3 size: 14 residues. V lost 0 bases and J lost 3, with 9 bases in between. The study reverse transcribed the entire isolated RNA, so it sequenced expressed TCRB transcripts. Assay used: immunoSEQ multiplex PCR; TCRdb lists only in-frame clones, some missing. This table holds roughly 60,000 clones, about three fifths found once. A single heparinised blood sample, averaging approximately 0.12 L, was obtained per donor. The clonotype comes from a woman aged 18-30 years in good health. The chain carries TRBV5-1 and TRBJ1-2; D unresolved. Sequencing was done on a sample of Tregs from blood. The CDR3 DNA reads as TGCGCCAGCAGCTTGGGCTCGAGGGACTATGGCTACACCTTC. It yields the protein CASSLGSRDYGYTF.